One sample yielded the 29 T cell receptor beta chains listed below, sequenced in a study of blood T cell repertoires in COVID-19. Clones were read by immunoSEQ multiplex PCR, and TCRdb kept only the in-frame ones, dropping some. This table has 65,000 to 75,000 clones, around 85% appearing once. Material for sequencing was peripheral blood. These receptors all come from a man aged 45-60 years with active COVID-19.

The CDR3 DNA follows: TGCGCCAGCAGCTTGGTATGGACAGGGGAACTGAGGAGTAAGGCTTTCTTT. Its protein product is CASSLVWTGELRSKAFF. The chain recombines TRBV5-1 with TRBJ1-1, with 9 bases lining up with TRBD1. The CDR3 consists of 17 residues. CDR1 and CDR2 (germline): SGHRS, YFSETQ. J gave up 11 bases and V 0 bases, and 17 bases lay outside the gene matches.

This chain uses TRBV6-5 with TRBJ1-4, with 8 positions matching TRBD1. This CDR3 comprises 14 residues. Germline V gene lookup returns CDR1 MNHEY and CDR2 SVGAGI. Unmatched junction bases numbered 7, after V lost 6 bases and J lost 7 bases. CDR3 protein: CASSQGARGEKLFF. The DNA for the CDR3 is TGTGCCAGCAGCCAGGGGGCGAGGGGTGAAAAACTGTTTTTT.

V usage is TRBV6-2 or TRBV6-3 and J usage is TRBJ2-5; D ambiguous. This CDR3 region has 12 residues. Trimming took off 6 bases at V and 7 bases at J, with 12 bases between the two ends. Per germline, CDR1 MNHEY and CDR2 SVGEGT. In nucleotides, the CDR3 is TGTGCCAGCAGCGCGGCGATGGGGACCCAGTACTTC. Residues: CASSAAMGTQYF.

The rearrangement links TRBV6-2 or TRBV6-3 to TRBJ1-5; a possible D gene is TRBD1 (6 bases). This CDR3 contains 20 residues. The V gene's germline CDR1 is MNHEY and CDR2 SVGEGT. V was clipped by 0 bases and J by 0 bases, with 21 bases between them. The CDR3 region has the DNA TGTGCCAGCAGTTACTCAAACTCCGCAGGGGCAACGCATAGCAATCAGCCCCAGCATTTT. Translation gives CASSYSNSAGATHSNQPQHF.

This clone has only one observation. The CDR3 DNA is TGTGCCAGCAGCGATTCGACAGGAGAATATCAAGAGACCCAGTACTTC. Residues: CASSDSTGEYQETQYF. The chain employs TRBV11-3 and TRBJ2-5; tentative D call: TRBD1 (6 bases). Trimming removed 5 bases at V and 2 bases at J, with 18 bases between. The germline gives CDR1 SGHNT, CDR2 YENEEA. CDR3 length: 16 residues.

This chain joins TRBV5-6 and TRBJ1-2, with TRBD1 identical over 7 bases. The germline gives CDR1 SGHDT, CDR2 YYEEEE. V shed 2 bases, J shed 8 bases, and the junction held 6 bases outside the gene matches. The CDR3 sequence is 13 residues long. CDR3: CASSLGGPFGYTF. The DNA of the CDR3 is TGTGCCAGCAGCTTAGGGGGCCCCTTCGGCTACACCTTC. Variable domain in full (rest from reference TRBV5-6 and TRBJ1-2): DAGVTQSPTHLIKTRGQQVTLRCSPKSGHDTVSWYQQALGQGPQFIFQYYEEEERQRGNFPDRFSGHQFPNYSSELNVNALLLGDSALYLCASSLGGPFGYTFGSGTRLTVV.

The rearrangement uses TRBV30 and TRBJ1-2, with 7 bases that match TRBD1. The V gene end was trimmed by 3 bases and the J gene end by 0 bases; junction bases not matched to a gene: 7. Germline V gene lookup returns CDR1 GTSNPN and CDR2 SVGIG (reference sequence). The CDR3 is 15 residues long. In DNA, the CDR3 is TGTGCCTGGAGGGACCCAGGGGGTTCTAACTATGGCTACACCTTC. Its protein is CAWRDPGGSNYGYTF.

The rearrangement uses TRBV7-9 and TRBJ1-1; maybe TRBD1 (6 bases). This CDR3 is 15 amino acids long. Trimming took off 5 bases at V and 1 base at J, with 14 bases between the two ends. From germline, CDR1 is SEHNR and CDR2 FQNEAQ (reference sequence). The CDR3 loop is CASSRKEGENTEAFF. DNA for the CDR3: TGTGCCAGCAGCCGTAAAGAGGGGGAGAACACTGAAGCTTTCTTT.

This CDR3 is CSASKVATRQETQYF. DNA for the CDR3: TGCAGTGCTAGTAAGGTCGCGACAAGACAAGAGACCCAGTACTTC. The chain joins TRBV20-1 to TRBJ2-5; D is unclear. Trimming took 3 bases from V and 2 from J, leaving 16 bases between them. The CDR3 covers 15 residues. CDR1 is DFQATT and CDR2 is SNEGSKA in the germline V gene (reference sequence).

The chain joins TRBV5-6 to TRBJ2-1; 7 bases line up with TRBD2. The CDR3 contains 16 residues. Germline-derived CDR1 and CDR2 are SGHDT and YYEEEE. Trimming cost V 0 bases and J 4 bases; bases outside gene matches: 7. The CDR3 nucleotides are TGTGCCAGCAGCTTGGCCTCAGCGGGACTTTACAATGAGCAGTTCTTC. Encoded protein: CASSLASAGLYNEQFF.

The chain carries TRBV13 and TRBJ2-7, with 10 positions matching TRBD2. Germline CDR1 reads PRHDT; CDR2 reads FYEKMQ (reference sequence). The CDR3 is 16 amino acids. The junction had 9 bases not matched to a gene; V was cut back by 5 bases and J by 2 bases. This CDR3 reads CASSPTGAGGAYEQYF. DNA for the CDR3: TGTGCCAGCAGCCCTACCGGAGCGGGAGGGGCCTACGAGCAGTACTTC.

The rearrangement uses TRBV5-6 and TRBJ2-3, with D hard to call. The germline V and J ends were trimmed by 4 bases and 6 bases, with 12 bases remaining between them. The germline V gene encodes CDR1 SGHDT and CDR2 YYEEEE. This CDR3 comprises 13 residues. CDR3 coding DNA: TGTGCCAGCAGCCGGTCCGGCGGCGATACGCAGTATTTT. This sequence encodes CASSRSGGDTQYF. The full variable domain, rest sourced from reference TRBV5-6 and TRBJ2-3, is DAGVTQSPTHLIKTRGQQVTLRCSPKSGHDTVSWYQQALGQGPQFIFQYYEEEERQRGNFPDRFSGHQFPNYSSELNVNALLLGDSALYLCASSRSGGDTQYFGPGTRLTVL.

This clone was recorded only once. The chain combines TRBV28 with TRBJ2-5, with 7 bases fitting TRBD2. After removal of 5 bases from V and 3 bases from J, the junction contained 3 bases not matched to a gene. CDR1 is MDHEN and CDR2 is SYDVKM in the germline V gene. CDR3 length: 13 amino acids. DNA for the CDR3: TGTGCCAGCAGTACCCGGGAGGAAGAGACCCAGTACTTC. The encoded protein is CASSTREEETQYF. The variable domain in full, completed from reference TRBV28 and TRBJ2-5, reads DVKVTQSSRYLVKRTGEKVFLECVQDMDHENMFWYRQDPGLGLRLIYFSYDVKMKEKGDIPEGYSVSREKKERFSLILESASTNQTSMYLCASSTREEETQYFGPGTRLLVL.

The J gene is TRBJ1-6, the V gene TRBV6-5; 7 bases are shared with TRBD1. V gave up 0 bases and J gave up 10 bases; unmatched junction bases: 6. The CDR3 is 15 residues long. CDR1 and CDR2 from the germline V gene are MNHEY and SVGAGI. The CDR3 DNA reads TGTGCCAGCAGTTACTCATCGACAGGGCAGTCACCCCTCCACTTT. This sequence encodes CASSYSSTGQSPLHF.

This chain uses TRBV19 with TRBJ2-3, with TRBD2 identical over 9 bases. Germline trimming cut 6 bases from V and 3 bases from J; bases unmatched to any gene: 10. Germline V lookup: CDR1 LNHDA, CDR2 SQIVND (reference sequence). The CDR3 is 16 amino acids. CDR3 protein: CASRQSGSGSTDTQYF. Written as DNA, the CDR3 is TGTGCCAGTAGACAAAGCGGTAGCGGGAGTACAGATACGCAGTATTTT.

The rearrangement uses TRBV9 and TRBJ2-5; D might be TRBD2 (6 bases). The CDR3 sequence is 14 residues long. Per germline, CDR1 SGDLS and CDR2 YYNGEE. V lost 3 bases to trimming and J lost 5 bases, with 14 bases between them. The CDR3 is CASSAGVPGETQYF. The CDR3 region has the DNA TGTGCCAGCAGCGCGGGGGTCCCGGGGGAGACCCAGTACTTC.

This clone was detected once. The chain carries TRBV4-1 and TRBJ2-5; D is perhaps TRBD2 (6 bases). The V end was cut by 5 bases, the J end by 2 bases, with 9 bases between. Germline CDR1 MGHRA, CDR2 YSYEKL. The CDR3 consists of 13 residues. CDR3 sequence (DNA): TGCGCCAGCAGCACGACTAGACAAGAGACCCAGTACTTC. This codes for CASSTTRQETQYF.

The rearrangement uses TRBV5-4 and TRBJ1-2, with 11 bases fitting TRBD1. The CDR3 length is 15 residues. The germline CDR1 and CDR2 sequences are SGHNT and YYREEE (reference sequence). Trimming removed 4 bases from V and 7 bases from J; junction bases left unmatched: 9. Here the CDR3 reads CASSTWDRGIIGYTF. DNA of the CDR3: TGTGCCAGCAGCACTTGGGACAGGGGGATAATTGGCTACACCTTC.

The rearrangement joins TRBV19 to TRBJ2-2, with D tentatively TRBD1 (6 bases). The CDR3 runs to 16 residues. Deletions cut 5 bases from V and 2 bases from J, with 15 bases between. The germline V gene encodes CDR1 LNHDA and CDR2 SQIVND (reference sequence). The CDR3 region is CASSPWTEVNTGELFF. In nucleotides, the CDR3 is TGTGCCAGTAGTCCCTGGACAGAGGTTAACACCGGGGAGCTGTTTTTT.

V usage is TRBV19 and J usage is TRBJ2-5; D gene ambiguous. Germline CDR1 is LNHDA and CDR2 is SQIVND (reference sequence). The V end was cut by 6 bases, the J end by 1 base, with 9 bases between. The CDR3 extends over 13 amino acids. As DNA, the CDR3 is TGTGCCAGTAGGTTGGCTCTCCAAGAGACCCAGTACTTC. Translation gives CASRLALQETQYF.

This clone was detected a few times. This chain joins TRBV2 and TRBJ2-1; TRBD2 aligns across 9 bases. The germline CDR1 and CDR2 sequences are SNHLY and FYNNEI. V shed 5 bases, J shed 4 bases, and the junction held 3 bases outside the gene matches. There are 14 residues in the CDR3. The CDR3 spells CASSSLAGYNEQFF. The CDR3 DNA follows: TGTGCCAGCAGTTCCCTAGCGGGGTACAATGAGCAGTTCTTC.

V is TRBV6-5 and J is TRBJ2-3; 8 nucleotides align to TRBD2. CDR3 length equals 15 residues. V lost 5 bases, J lost 8 bases, and 12 bases stayed unmatched. The V gene's germline CDR1 is MNHEY and CDR2 SVGAGI. CDR3 amino acids: CASSPSGSSPGTQYF. The CDR3 DNA reads as TGTGCCAGCAGTCCCAGCGGGAGCTCACCGGGTACGCAGTATTTT.

The chain employs TRBV5-4 and TRBJ2-3, with a possible D match to TRBD2 (6 bases). Germline V gene sequence: CDR1 SGHNT, CDR2 YYREEE (reference sequence). Trimming stripped 0 bases from V and 0 bases from J, with 11 bases between. CDR3 length: 16 residues. The CDR3 DNA reads as TGTGCCAGCAGCTTGGTTGGCGGGGCTAGCACAGATACGCAGTATTTT. As protein: CASSLVGGASTDTQYF.

V gene TRBV28 combines with J gene TRBJ2-3; 10 nucleotides line up with TRBD1. The ends lost 4 bases at V and 6 bases at J; junction bases unmatched: 7. The germline gives CDR1 MDHEN, CDR2 SYDVKM. The CDR3 length is 15 residues. CDR3 residues: CASSSPGTGVDTQYF. For the CDR3, the DNA is TGTGCCAGCAGTTCTCCCGGGACAGGGGTGGATACGCAGTATTTT.

The sample holds one count of this clone. The CDR3 sequence is CASSGGQYSYEQYF. The CDR3, as DNA: TGTGCCAGCAGCGGCGGACAGTACTCCTACGAGCAGTACTTC. This chain connects TRBV9 to TRBJ2-7; a possible D gene is TRBD1 (6 bases). The CDR3 is made up of 14 amino acids. CDR1 is SGDLS, CDR2 YYNGEE, per germline. V was pared by 3 bases and J by 0 bases, with 10 bases between.

The V gene is TRBV4-1, the J gene TRBJ2-3, with 7 bases identical to TRBD2. Germline CDR1 and CDR2: MGHRA and YSYEKL. Trimming took 5 bases from V and 0 from J; bases not matched to a gene: 14. This CDR3 is 18 amino acids long. The CDR3 region is CASSSPRASGPSTDTQYF. The DNA of the CDR3 is TGCGCCAGCAGCTCCCCCCGGGCTAGCGGACCTAGCACAGATACGCAGTATTTT.

The CDR3 coding sequence is TGTGCCAGCAGCCAAGGTAGGGTTGGGAGTGGACACACTGAAGCTTTCTTT. Translation: CASSQGRVGSGHTEAFF. The V and J genes are TRBV11-2 and TRBJ1-1; no clear D gene. There are 17 residues in the CDR3. V shed 5 bases and J shed 3 bases, with 22 bases lying between them. Germline assignment: CDR1 SGHAT and CDR2 FQNNGV.

The chain links TRBV6-2 or TRBV6-3 to TRBJ2-3; weak D call: TRBD2 (6 bases). The CDR3 consists of 16 residues. Trimming cost V 2 bases and J 4 bases, with 16 bases left between them. Germline-derived CDR1 and CDR2 are MNHEY and SVGEGT. CDR3 DNA: TGTGCCAGCAGTTACCCCACGCTAAGGGAGGCAGATACGCAGTATTTT. Its translation: CASSYPTLREADTQYF.

The chain links TRBV6-5 to TRBJ2-7; possibly TRBD1 for D (5 bases). The CDR3 is 14 residues long. Trimming shortened V by 9 bases and J by 0 bases, and 15 bases separated the two germline ends. Germline V gives CDR1 MNHEY, CDR2 SVGAGI. The CDR3 loop reads CASSSGWYSYEQYF. The CDR3 DNA sequence: TGTGCCAGTTCTTCAGGGTGGTACTCCTACGAGCAGTACTTC.